These T cell receptor beta chains were read from a single sample in a study of PD-1 blockade in classical Hodgkin lymphoma. The repertoire was sequenced with immunoSEQ multiplex PCR; TCRdb's copy has only in-frame clones and lacks some. Counted here are about 85,000 clones, around 90% occurring once; the ten biggest clones make up approximately 2.4%. The source material was peripheral blood mononuclear cells (PBMCs), sampled before the second cycle of nivolumab. The receptors shown here come from a human donor with classical Hodgkin lymphoma. Both conserved end residues are part of each CDR3. Clone size is shown for a subset of rows, as once, few, many or a class of expanded clone.

>-|TRBV6-6
CASSYPENGYTF
>-|TRBV13
CASSLGPRPGGRSYEQYF
>-|TRBV10-1
CASSESGARDTGELFF
>-|TRBV6-4
CASSPLGSGEQFF
>-|TRBV29-1
CRLSLFSSWCNQPQHF
>-|TRBV9
CASSGGGQTHEQYF
>-|TRBV10-1
CASSEGRKGVDEQFF
>-|TRBV6-5
CASRNSNLGDYGYTF
>-|TRBV6-6
CASSLLNPYEQYF
>-|TRBV28
CASSFPSTSAKNIQYF
>-|TRBV5-1
CASSLGPSDRASLNEQFF
>-|TRBV4-1
CASSQAYRNNEQFF
>once|TRBV5-6
CASSLDSGNTEAFF
>-|TRBV27
CASSLLPSGGNEQFF
>-|TRBV28
CASRRMSQPQHF
>once|TRBV11-1
CASSLGASVETQYF
>-|TRBV2
CASKGRHNEQFF
>-|TRBV27
CASSLQGFTSYNEQFF
>-|TRBV5-1
CASSLDPGQGLWEQYF
>-|TRBV10-2
CASSELLTSNYGYTF
>-|TRBV5-1
CASSLGQGKNIQYF
>-|TRBV5-6
CASSSNWDREDQPQHF
>-|TRBV27
CASSLSGRGTGELFF
>-|TRBV28
CASSSISGQNHTQHF
>-|TRBV30
CAWTHGGNTIYF
>-|TRBV9
CASSKQTSGSYEQYF
>once|TRBV30
CAWSVGVRDQPQHF
>-|TRBV7-7
CASSSGSFPYNEQFF
>once|TRBV4-2
CASSQGVRGVPHYGYTF
>-|TRBV19
CASSIGQGSDTQYF
>-|TRBV10-3
CAISPDLTGNTIYF
>-|TRBV5-1
CASSLDGGAYGYTF
>once|TRBV28
CASSLSFLVAFF
>-|TRBV6-6
CASGSGALGEQYF
>-|TRBV5-1
CASSLAYLDTQYF
>-|TRBV15
CATSRDRGFYEQYF
>-|TRBV28
CASVGQGAEPQHF
>few|TRBV14
CASSQNWGGNTIYF
>-|TRBV5-1
CASSPTRGDTQYF
>-|TRBV28
CASSYTLGLAGVSYEQYF
>-|TRBV5-6
CASSLMSGTEAFF
>few|TRBV5-1
CASSYGQGFAEAFF
>-|TRBV27
CASSLISGTGRGYTF
>-|TRBV4-2
CASSQDPRDRRSNEQFF
>-|TRBV19
CASRRGEYQETQYF
>-|TRBV28
CASSITGARTEAFF
>-|TRBV7-9
CASSLQTDPQFF
>-|TRBV9
CASSGGGGPSYEQYF
>once|TRBV13
CASSLEDHNNEQFF
>once|TRBV27
CASSSGSSYEQYF
>-|TRBV21-1
CASSKDGTGGAPYGYTF
>-|TRBV28
CASSFYKLGLAATGELFF
>-|TRBV7-2
CASSSGGSGSNQPQHF
>-|TRBV9
CASSDPLAGATGELFF
>-|TRBV30
CAWSAGLGLETQYF
>-|TRBV28
CASSGGTIGAFF